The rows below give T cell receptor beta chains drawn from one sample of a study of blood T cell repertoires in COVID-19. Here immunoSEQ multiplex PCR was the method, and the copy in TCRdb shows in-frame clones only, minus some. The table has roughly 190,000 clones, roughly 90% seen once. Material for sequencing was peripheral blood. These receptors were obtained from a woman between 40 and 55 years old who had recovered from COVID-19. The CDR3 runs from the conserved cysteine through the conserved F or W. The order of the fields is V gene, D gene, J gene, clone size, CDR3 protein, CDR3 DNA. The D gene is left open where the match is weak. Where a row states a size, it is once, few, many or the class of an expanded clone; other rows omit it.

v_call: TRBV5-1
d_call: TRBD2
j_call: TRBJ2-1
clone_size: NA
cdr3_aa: CASSRTSGRALDEQFF
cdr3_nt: TGCGCCAGCAGCCGGACTAGCGGGAGGGCCCTCGATGAGCAGTTCTTC

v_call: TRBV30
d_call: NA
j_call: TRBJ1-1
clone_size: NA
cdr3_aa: CAWTTGHVNTEAFF
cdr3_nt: TGTGCCTGGACGACGGGACACGTGAACACTGAAGCTTTCTTT

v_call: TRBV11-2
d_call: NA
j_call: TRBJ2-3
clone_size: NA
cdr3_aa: CASSHIKRTDTQYF
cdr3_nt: TGTGCCAGCAGCCACATTAAACGCACAGATACGCAGTATTTT

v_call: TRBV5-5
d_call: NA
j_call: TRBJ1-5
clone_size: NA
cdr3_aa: CASSGSAGSNQPQHF
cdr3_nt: TGTGCCAGCAGCGGCTCTGCAGGGAGCAATCAGCCCCAGCATTTT

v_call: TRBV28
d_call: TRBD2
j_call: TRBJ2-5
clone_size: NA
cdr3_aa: CATDVLAGVGKTQYF
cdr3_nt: TGTGCCACCGACGTACTAGCGGGAGTCGGGAAGACCCAGTACTTC

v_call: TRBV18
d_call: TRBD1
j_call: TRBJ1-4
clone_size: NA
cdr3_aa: CASSPPRTGEAEKLFF
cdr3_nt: TGTGCCAGCTCACCCCCCCGGACAGGGGAGGCTGAAAAACTGTTTTTT

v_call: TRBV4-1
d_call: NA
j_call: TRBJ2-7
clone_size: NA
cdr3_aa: CASSQAGSVNAYEQYF
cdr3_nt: TGCGCCAGCAGCCAGGCGGGGAGTGTAAATGCATACGAGCAGTACTTC

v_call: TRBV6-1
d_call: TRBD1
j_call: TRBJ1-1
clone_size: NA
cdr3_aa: CASSEAVGQGTLGAFF
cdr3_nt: TGTGCCAGCAGTGAAGCGGTGGGACAGGGGACCCTAGGAGCTTTCTTT

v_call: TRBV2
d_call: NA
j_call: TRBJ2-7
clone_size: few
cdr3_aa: CASRDRDTSYEQYF
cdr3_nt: TGTGCCAGCAGGGACCGGGACACCTCCTACGAGCAGTACTTC

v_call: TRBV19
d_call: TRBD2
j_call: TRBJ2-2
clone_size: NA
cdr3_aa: CASVPGLAGGSHTGELFF
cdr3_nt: TGTGCCAGCGTCCCGGGACTAGCGGGAGGCTCCCACACCGGGGAGCTGTTTTTT

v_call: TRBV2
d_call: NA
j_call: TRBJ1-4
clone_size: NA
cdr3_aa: CASSTAGDNEKLFF
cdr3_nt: TGTGCCAGCTCGACGGCGGGTGACAATGAAAAACTGTTTTTT

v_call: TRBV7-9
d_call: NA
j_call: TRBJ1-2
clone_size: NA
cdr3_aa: CASSWAVEDGYTF
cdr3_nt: TGTGCCAGCAGCTGGGCTGTGGAAGATGGCTACACCTTC

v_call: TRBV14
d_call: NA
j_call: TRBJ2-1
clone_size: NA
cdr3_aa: CASSQDETVYNEQFF
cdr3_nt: TGTGCCAGCAGCCAGGATGAGACAGTCTACAATGAGCAGTTCTTC

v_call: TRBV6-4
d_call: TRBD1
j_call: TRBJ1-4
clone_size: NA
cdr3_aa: CASSDSYRGEKLFF
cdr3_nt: TGTGCCAGCAGTGACTCTTACAGGGGGGAAAAACTGTTTTTT

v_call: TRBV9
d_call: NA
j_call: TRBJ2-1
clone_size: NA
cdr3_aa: CASSGGVGQTEEQFF
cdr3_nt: TGTGCCAGCAGCGGAGGGGTCGGACAGACGGAGGAGCAGTTCTTC

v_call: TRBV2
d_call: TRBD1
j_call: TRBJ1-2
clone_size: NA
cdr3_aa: CASSPGQGAYGYTF
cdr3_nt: TGTGCCAGCAGTCCGGGACAGGGGGCCTATGGCTACACCTTC

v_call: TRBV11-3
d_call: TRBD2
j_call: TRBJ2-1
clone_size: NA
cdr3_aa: CASSLGAGGFNEQFF
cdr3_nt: TGTGCCAGCAGCTTAGGAGCGGGAGGGTTCAATGAGCAGTTCTTC

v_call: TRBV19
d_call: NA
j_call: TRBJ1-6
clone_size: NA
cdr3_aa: CASSTQRQGNSPLHF
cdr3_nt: TGTGCCAGTAGTACCCAGAGGCAGGGGAATTCACCCCTCCACTTT

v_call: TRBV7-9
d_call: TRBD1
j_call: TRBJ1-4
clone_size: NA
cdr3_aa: CASSSIRDREEKLFF
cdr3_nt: TGTGCCAGCAGCTCAATCCGGGACAGGGAAGAAAAACTGTTTTTT

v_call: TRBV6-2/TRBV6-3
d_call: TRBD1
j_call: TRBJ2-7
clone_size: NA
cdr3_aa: CASSYDHRGYEQYF
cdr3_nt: TGTGCCAGCAGTTACGATCACAGGGGCTACGAGCAGTACTTC

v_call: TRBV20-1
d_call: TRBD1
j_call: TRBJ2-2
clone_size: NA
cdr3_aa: CSASPGQGKAGELFF
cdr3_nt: TGCAGTGCTAGTCCGGGACAGGGGAAGGCCGGGGAGCTGTTTTTT

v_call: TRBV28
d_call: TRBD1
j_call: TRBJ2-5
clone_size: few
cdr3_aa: CASSPRTGRETQYF
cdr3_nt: TGTGCCAGCAGTCCCCGGACAGGGAGGGAGACCCAGTACTTC

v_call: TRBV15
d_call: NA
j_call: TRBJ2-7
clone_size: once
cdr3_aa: CATSRGMEDRQYF
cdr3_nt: TGTGCCACCAGCAGAGGGATGGAGGACAGGCAGTACTTC

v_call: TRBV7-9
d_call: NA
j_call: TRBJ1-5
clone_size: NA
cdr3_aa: CASSPDGSHQPQHF
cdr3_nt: TGTGCCAGCAGCCCGGACGGGAGTCATCAGCCCCAGCATTTT

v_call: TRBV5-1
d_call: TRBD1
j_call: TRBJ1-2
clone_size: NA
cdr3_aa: CASSHSTGGYGYTF
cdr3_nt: TGCGCCAGCAGCCACTCTACAGGGGGCTATGGCTACACCTTC

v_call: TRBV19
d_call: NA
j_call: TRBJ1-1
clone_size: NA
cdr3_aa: CASSIGTTNVRTEAFF
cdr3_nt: TGTGCCAGTAGTATAGGCACAACGAACGTACGCACTGAAGCTTTCTTT

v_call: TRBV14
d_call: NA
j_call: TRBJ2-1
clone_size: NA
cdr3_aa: CASSQESGWSNEQFF
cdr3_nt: TGTGCCAGCAGCCAAGAAAGTGGGTGGAGCAATGAGCAGTTCTTC

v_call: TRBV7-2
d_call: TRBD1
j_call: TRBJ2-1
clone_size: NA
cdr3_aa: CASSFGQGNYNEQFF
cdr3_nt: TGTGCCAGCAGCTTCGGACAGGGGAACTACAATGAGCAGTTCTTC

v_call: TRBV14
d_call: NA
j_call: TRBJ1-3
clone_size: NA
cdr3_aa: CASSRSGTSPRDTIYF
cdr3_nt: TGTGCCAGCAGCCGCAGCGGGACTTCACCCCGGGACACCATATATTTT

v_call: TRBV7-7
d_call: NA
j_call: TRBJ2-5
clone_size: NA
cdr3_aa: CASSLTGWGATQYF
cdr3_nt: TGTGCCAGCAGCTTGACAGGGTGGGGGGCGACCCAGTACTTC

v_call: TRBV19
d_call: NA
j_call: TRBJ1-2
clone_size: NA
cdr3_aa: CASSIVQTNYGYTF
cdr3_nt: TGTGCCAGTAGTATAGTCCAAACTAACTATGGCTACACCTTC

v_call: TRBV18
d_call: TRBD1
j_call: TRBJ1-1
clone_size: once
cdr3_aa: CASSPGQGSSTEAFF
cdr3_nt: TGTGCCAGCTCACCGGGACAGGGGAGTAGCACTGAAGCTTTCTTT

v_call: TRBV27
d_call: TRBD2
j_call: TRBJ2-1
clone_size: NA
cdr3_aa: CASRPGATGGNEQFF
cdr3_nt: TGTGCCAGCAGGCCGGGGGCGACGGGAGGGAATGAGCAGTTCTTC

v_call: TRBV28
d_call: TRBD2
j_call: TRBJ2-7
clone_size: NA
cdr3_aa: CASSLGGTSGSREQYF
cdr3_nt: TGTGCCAGCAGTTTAGGAGGGACTAGCGGGAGTAGGGAGCAGTACTTC

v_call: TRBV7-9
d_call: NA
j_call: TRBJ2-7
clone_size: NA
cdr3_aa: CASSPRVSGSYEQYF
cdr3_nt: TGTGCCAGCAGCCCGAGGGTCTCGGGCTCCTACGAGCAGTACTTC

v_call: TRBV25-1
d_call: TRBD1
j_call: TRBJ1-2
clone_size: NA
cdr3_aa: CASSDDRVADGYTF
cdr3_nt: TGTGCCAGCAGTGATGACAGGGTGGCTGATGGCTACACCTTC

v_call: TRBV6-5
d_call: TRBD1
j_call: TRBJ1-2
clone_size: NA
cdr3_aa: CASSSDRGRYGYTF
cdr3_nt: TGTGCCAGCAGTTCTGACAGGGGGAGGTATGGCTACACCTTC